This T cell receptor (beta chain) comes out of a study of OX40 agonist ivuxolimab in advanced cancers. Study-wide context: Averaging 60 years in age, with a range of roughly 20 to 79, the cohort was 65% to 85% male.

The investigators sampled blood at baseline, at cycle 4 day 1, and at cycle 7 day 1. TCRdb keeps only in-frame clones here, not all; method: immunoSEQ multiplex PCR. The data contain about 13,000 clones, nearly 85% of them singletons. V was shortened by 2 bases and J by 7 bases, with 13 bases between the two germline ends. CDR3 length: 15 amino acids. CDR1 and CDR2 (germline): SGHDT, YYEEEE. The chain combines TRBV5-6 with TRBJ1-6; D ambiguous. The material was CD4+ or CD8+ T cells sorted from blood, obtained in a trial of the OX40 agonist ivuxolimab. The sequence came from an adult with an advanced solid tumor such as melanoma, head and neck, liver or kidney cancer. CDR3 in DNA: TGTGCCAGCAGCTTTGGTCCGGTGTCCAATTCACCCCTCCACTTT. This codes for CASSFGPVSNSPLHF.